Listed here is a single T cell receptor (beta chain). Its antigen remains unidentified. Germline V gene lookup returns CDR1 SNHLY and CDR2 FYNNEI. The CDR3 sequence is 12 residues long. Trimming took 5 bases from V and 3 from J, leaving 8 bases between them. Data came from immunoSEQ multiplex PCR; TCRdb stores just in-frame clones and leaves some out. In the table there are tens of thousands of clones, around 90% of which are singletons. This record comes from a study of OX40 agonist ivuxolimab in advanced cancers. Study overall: It was ivuxolimab, an agonistic anti-OX40 (CD134) antibody, that patients were treated with. The dose-escalation cohort was around 83% male, with a mean age of 60 years, ranging roughly 23 to 85. General study findings and limits: Among T cells, CD8+ cells averaged more expanded clones than CD4+ cells.

The specimen was CD4+ or CD8+ T cells sorted from blood, collected in a trial of the OX40 agonist ivuxolimab. The origin of this receptor is an adult with an advanced solid tumor such as melanoma, head and neck, liver or kidney cancer. The gene calls are TRBV2 and TRBJ2-7, with D possibly being TRBD1 (5 bases). The CDR3 DNA follows: TGTGCCAGCAGTAGCCAGGGCTACGAGCAGTACTTC. Its protein is CASSSQGYEQYF.